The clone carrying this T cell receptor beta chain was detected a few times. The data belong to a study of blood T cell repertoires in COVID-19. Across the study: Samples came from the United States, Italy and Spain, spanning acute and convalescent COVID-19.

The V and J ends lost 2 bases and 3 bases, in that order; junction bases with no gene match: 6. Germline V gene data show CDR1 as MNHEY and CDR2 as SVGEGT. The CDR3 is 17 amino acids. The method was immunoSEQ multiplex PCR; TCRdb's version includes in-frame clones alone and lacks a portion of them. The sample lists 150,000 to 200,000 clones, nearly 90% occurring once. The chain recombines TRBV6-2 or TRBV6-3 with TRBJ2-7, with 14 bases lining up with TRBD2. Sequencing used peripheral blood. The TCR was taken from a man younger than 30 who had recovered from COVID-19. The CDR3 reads CASSYPTSGRALYEQYF. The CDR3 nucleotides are TGTGCCAGCAGTTACCCGACTAGCGGGAGGGCCCTCTACGAGCAGTACTTC.